These 17 T cell receptor beta chains share one sample of origin, sequenced in a study of T cells in localized non-small cell lung cancer. The assay was immunoSEQ multiplex PCR, and TCRdb's table has in-frame clones only and misses some. The profile shows around 94,000 clones, roughly 86% of them singletons. The specimen comprised peripheral blood, sampled before any cancer treatment. The receptor source for this set is a man aged 35-69 years with stage I squamous cell lung carcinoma.

This clone was seen only a few times. CDR3 DNA: TGTGCCAGCAGCGTCACAGGGAGGACTGAAGCTTTCTTT. Translating it yields CASSVTGRTEAFF. This chain links TRBV9 with TRBJ1-1; D might be TRBD1 (6 bases). V lost 2 bases to trimming and J lost 5 bases, with 10 bases between them. Germline-derived CDR1 and CDR2 are SGDLS and YYNGEE. CDR3 length: 13 residues.

The rearrangement links TRBV5-4 to TRBJ1-2, with 8 bases fitting TRBD1. The CDR3 has 14 amino acids. The germline V gene has CDR1 SGHNT and CDR2 YYREEE (reference sequence). The ends lost 4 bases at V and 3 bases at J; junction bases unmatched: 5. This chain's CDR3 is CASSENRGDYGYTF. DNA of the CDR3: TGTGCCAGCAGCGAAAACAGGGGGGACTATGGCTACACCTTC. The entire variable domain, with the rest obtained from reference TRBV5-4 and TRBJ1-2, is as follows: ETGVTQSPTHLIKTRGQQVTLRCSSQSGHNTVSWYQQALGQGPQFIFQYYREEENGRGNFPPRFSGLQFPNYSSELNVNALELDDSALYLCASSENRGDYGYTFGSGTRLTVV.

The gene calls are TRBV25-1 and TRBJ1-1; 7 bases match TRBD1. CDR1 and CDR2 from the germline V gene are MGHDK and SYGVNS. This CDR3 is 14 amino acids long. V trimming: 7 bases; J trimming: 5 bases; junction bases outside the gene matches: 10. In DNA form, the CDR3 reads TGTGCCAGCAAATTAACAGGGGTCGGAACTGAAGCTTTCTTT. Translating it yields CASKLTGVGTEAFF.

The chain employs TRBV5-4 and TRBJ2-5, with unresolved D. Per germline, CDR1 SGHNT and CDR2 YYREEE (reference sequence). V lost 3 bases to trimming and J lost 3 bases, with 6 bases between them. This CDR3 is 12 amino acids long. CDR3 in DNA: TGTGCCAGCAGCTACGTCGAAGAGACCCAGTACTTC. Residues: CASSYVEETQYF.

The chain is built from TRBV6-1 and TRBJ1-5; D call uncertain. There are 14 residues in the CDR3. Germline CDR1 is MNHNS and CDR2 is SASEGT. V lost 7 bases and J 7 bases, leaving 17 bases between the germline ends. Here the CDR3 reads CASTWLSIRQPQHF. The CDR3 DNA is TGTGCCAGCACCTGGTTATCAATAAGACAGCCCCAGCATTTT.

This chain links TRBV27 with TRBJ1-6, with D unresolved. The CDR3 consists of 19 residues. The V end lost 5 bases, the J end lost 0 bases, and 20 bases lay between the germline ends. The germline V gene encodes CDR1 MNHEY and CDR2 SMNVEV (reference sequence). For the CDR3, the DNA is TGTGCCAGCAGTCGCCAAGGGAACCGGGGAGGCTCCTATAATTCACCCCTCCACTTT. This translates into CASSRQGNRGGSYNSPLHF.

The genes are TRBV5-1 and TRBJ1-1, with TRBD1 matching 7 bases. V lost 5 bases and J lost 3; bases outside the gene matches: 7. The CDR3 length is 14 residues. Germline CDR1 SGHRS, CDR2 YFSETQ. CDR3 loop: CASSLTGDDTEAFF. The CDR3 DNA reads as TGCGCCAGCAGTTTAACAGGGGACGACACTGAAGCTTTCTTT. Filled out from reference TRBV5-1 and TRBJ1-1, the complete variable domain reads KAGVTQTPRYLIKTRGQQVTLSCSPISGHRSVSWYQQTPGQGLQFLFEYFSETQRNKGNFPGRFSGRQFSNSRSEMNVSTLELGDSALYLCASSLTGDDTEAFFGQGTRLTVV.

This chain connects TRBV2 to TRBJ1-3; TRBD1 might be the D (5 bases). V dropped 7 bases and J dropped 3 bases, with 10 bases sitting between them. The germline V gene has CDR1 SNHLY and CDR2 FYNNEI. This CDR3 comprises 13 residues. Here the CDR3 DNA reads TGTGCCAGCACCTCAGGGTTTGGAAACACCATATATTTT. Translated, it gives CASTSGFGNTIYF.

This chain uses TRBV7-9 with TRBJ1-4; a possible D gene is TRBD1 (5 bases). This CDR3 comprises 15 residues. The V gene's germline CDR1 is SEHNR and CDR2 FQNEAQ (reference sequence). The V end lost 1 base, the J end lost 4 bases, and 10 bases lay between the germline ends. The CDR3 here is CASSLETGVNEKLFF. In DNA, the CDR3 is TGTGCCAGCAGCTTAGAAACAGGAGTTAATGAAAAACTGTTTTTT.

This clone was detected once. The rearrangement joins TRBV5-8 to TRBJ2-7; D perhaps matches TRBD1 (5 bases). V dropped 3 bases and J dropped 6 bases, with 16 bases sitting between them. Looked up from germline, CDR1 is SGHTS and CDR2 is YDEGEE. The CDR3 contains 14 residues. CDR3 residues: CASSSLGQGVEQYF. DNA of the CDR3: TGTGCCAGCAGCTCCCTGGGGCAGGGTGTCGAGCAGTACTTC.

The chain joins TRBV11-1 to TRBJ1-1; 8 bases line up with TRBD1. The germline V gene encodes CDR1 SGHAT and CDR2 FQDESV (reference sequence). This CDR3 comprises 13 residues. Trimming took 3 bases from V and 5 from J; bases not matched to a gene: 2. The CDR3: CASSFTGGTEAFF. Written as DNA, the CDR3 is TGTGCCAGCAGCTTTACAGGGGGGACTGAAGCTTTCTTT.

The chain recombines TRBV2 with TRBJ2-3; 15 positions match TRBD2. Trimming removed 6 bases from V and 4 bases from J; junction bases left unmatched: 8. The CDR3 is made up of 17 amino acids. Germline CDR1 and CDR2: SNHLY and FYNNEI. CDR3 sequence (DNA): TGTGCCAGCAGCGAGGGACTAGCGGGGGGCCTCCCAGATACGCAGTATTTT. As protein: CASSEGLAGGLPDTQYF.

V usage is TRBV11-2 and J usage is TRBJ2-7; 7 bases line up with TRBD1. The CDR3 totals 15 residues. V was clipped by 4 bases and J by 1 base; unmatched bases: 7. Germline V CDR1 and CDR2: SGHAT, FQNNGV. DNA for the CDR3: TGTGCCAGCAGCTCGAACAGGGGACGGTCCTACGAGCAGTACTTC. As protein: CASSSNRGRSYEQYF.

V and J are TRBV2 and TRBJ1-6; a weak D match, TRBD1 (6 bases). CDR3 length equals 14 residues. V dropped 5 bases and J dropped 7 bases, with 12 bases sitting between them. CDR1 SNHLY and CDR2 FYNNEI come from the germline V gene. CDR3 bases: TGTGCCAGCAGTCCGACAGGAACAAATTCACCCCTCCACTTT. This codes for CASSPTGTNSPLHF. The entire variable domain, with the rest obtained from reference TRBV2 and TRBJ1-6, is as follows: EPEVTQTPSHQVTQMGQEVILRCVPISNHLYFYWYRQILGQKVEFLVSFYNNEISEKSEIFDDQFSVERPDGSNFTLKIRSTKLEDSAMYFCASSPTGTNSPLHFGNGTRLTVT.

The chain links TRBV19 to TRBJ1-6; TRBD1 might be the D (6 bases). CDR1 is LNHDA and CDR2 is SQIVND in the germline V gene (reference sequence). This CDR3 comprises 13 residues. V was clipped by 3 bases and J by 8 bases, with 8 bases between them. The CDR3, as DNA: TGTGCCAGTAGTATCAAGGGGGATTCACCCCTCCACTTT. Encoded protein: CASSIKGDSPLHF.

V gene TRBV5-5 combines with J gene TRBJ1-2; no definite D call. The V gene lost 0 bases and the J gene lost 7 bases, with 13 bases spanning the gap. CDR1 is SGHKS, CDR2 YYEKEE, per germline (reference sequence). This CDR3 contains 14 residues. This CDR3 reads CASSLGVQQGGYTF. The DNA for the CDR3 is TGTGCCAGCAGCTTGGGAGTCCAGCAAGGTGGCTACACCTTC.

The CDR3 region is CASSKGDMDTEAFF. Written as DNA, the CDR3 is TGTGCCAGCAGCAAAGGGGATATGGACACTGAAGCTTTCTTT. V and J are TRBV21-1 and TRBJ1-1. TRBV21-1 is termed a pseudogene. The length of the CDR3 is 14 residues.